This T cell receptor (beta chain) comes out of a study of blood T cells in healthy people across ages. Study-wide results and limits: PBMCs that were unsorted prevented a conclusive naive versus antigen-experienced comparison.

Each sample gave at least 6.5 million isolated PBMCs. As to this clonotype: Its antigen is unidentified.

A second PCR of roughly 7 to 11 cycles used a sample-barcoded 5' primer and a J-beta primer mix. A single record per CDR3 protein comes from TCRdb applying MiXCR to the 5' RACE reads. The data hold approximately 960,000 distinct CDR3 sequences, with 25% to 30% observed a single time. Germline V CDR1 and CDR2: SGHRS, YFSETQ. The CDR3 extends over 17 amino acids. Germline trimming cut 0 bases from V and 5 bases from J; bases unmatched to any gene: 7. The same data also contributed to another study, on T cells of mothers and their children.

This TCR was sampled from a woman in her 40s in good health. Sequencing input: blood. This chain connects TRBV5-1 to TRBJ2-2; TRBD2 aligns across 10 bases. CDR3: CASSLDGSGGSTGELFF. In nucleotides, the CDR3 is TGCGCCAGCAGCTTGGATGGTAGCGGGGGGTCGACCGGGGAGCTGTTTTTT. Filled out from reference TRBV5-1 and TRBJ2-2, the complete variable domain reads KAGVTQTPRYLIKTRGQQVTLSCSPISGHRSVSWYQQTPGQGLQFLFEYFSETQRNKGNFPGRFSGRQFSNSRSEMNVSTLELGDSALYLCASSLDGSGGSTGELFFGEGSRLTVL.